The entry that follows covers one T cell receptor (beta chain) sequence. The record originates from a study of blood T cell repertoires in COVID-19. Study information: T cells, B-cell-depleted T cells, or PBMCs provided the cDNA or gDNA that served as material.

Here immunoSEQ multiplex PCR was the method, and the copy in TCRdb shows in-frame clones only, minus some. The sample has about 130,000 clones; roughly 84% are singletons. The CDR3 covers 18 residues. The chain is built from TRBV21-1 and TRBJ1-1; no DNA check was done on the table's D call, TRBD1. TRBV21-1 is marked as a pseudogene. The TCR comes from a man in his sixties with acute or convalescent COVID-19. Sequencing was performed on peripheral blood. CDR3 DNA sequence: TGTGCCAGCAGCAAAATAGCTGGGACAGGGGGGGCGAACACTGAAGCTTTCTTT. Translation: CASSKIAGTGGANTEAFF.